This T cell receptor (beta chain) was sequenced during a study of identical twins. One entry per CDR3 protein results from TCRdb running MiXCR on the 5' RACE reads. The sample has 250,000 to 350,000 distinct CDR3 sequences, about 8.3% seen once; the top ten hold 2.1%. Notes on the study in general: Among monozygotic twins, out-of-frame TCR alpha sharing exceeded what models predicted.

The V gene's germline CDR1 is DFQATT and CDR2 SNEGSKA (reference sequence). The V and J ends lost 1 base and 5 bases, in that order; junction bases with no gene match: 4. CDR3 length: 15 amino acids. Concerning this clonotype: Its antigen is currently unknown.

The same sample was also used in a study of yellow fever vaccine responses in identical twins.

Source material: memory (CD45RO+) T cells sorted from blood. This sequence joins TRBV20-1 and TRBJ2-5; 13 bases match TRBD2. The source is a woman aged 18 to 35 in good health. CDR3 sequence: CSARVTSGRGETQYF. The CDR3 DNA is TGCAGTGCTAGAGTCACTAGCGGGAGGGGGGAGACCCAGTACTTC.